The present entry profiles one T cell receptor (beta chain) with its context. The data derive from a study of blood T cell repertoires in COVID-19. Study background: Collection of acute and convalescent COVID-19 samples took place in the United States, Italy and Spain. T cells, B-cell-depleted T cells, or PBMCs supplied cDNA or gDNA.

Germline V lookup: CDR1 SGHNT, CDR2 YENEEA. The length of the CDR3 is 13 residues. V was pared by 5 bases and J by 9 bases, with 7 bases of the junction left unmatched. Per the original methods: Quantification of nucleated cells was approximated via reference gene primer amplification. The table came from immunoSEQ multiplex PCR; TCRdb's copy has only in-frame clones and leaves some out. The V and J calls and clone size come from that table; D and trimming were worked out from the DNA. The data show about 160,000 clones, 80% to 90% seen once. This chain uses TRBV11-3 with TRBJ2-3; 8 nucleotides match TRBD1. This clonotype was obtained from a man between 18 and 29 years old with COVID-19, enrolled during active disease. Source material: peripheral blood. The CDR3 DNA follows: TGTGCCAGCAGCCCGGACAGGGTAGGGACGCAGTATTTT. Amino acids: CASSPDRVGTQYF.